These 3 T cell receptor beta chains originate from one sample sequenced in a study of OX40 agonist ivuxolimab in advanced cancers. Profiled with immunoSEQ multiplex PCR; TCRdb holds only in-frame clones, not every one. The sample holds 35,000 to 45,000 clones, roughly 90% seen once. Sequenced material: CD4+ or CD8+ T cells sorted from blood, taken in a trial of the OX40 agonist ivuxolimab. These receptors came from an adult with an advanced solid tumor such as melanoma, head and neck, liver or kidney cancer.

The V call is TRBV28, the J call TRBJ2-1, with TRBD1 matching over 8 bases. V dropped 3 bases and J dropped 8; count of bases not matched to a gene: 3. CDR3 length equals 13 residues. From germline, CDR1 is MDHEN and CDR2 SYDVKM. The CDR3 sequence is CASSFGQGDEQFF. The DNA of the CDR3 is TGTGCCAGCAGTTTTGGACAGGGAGATGAGCAGTTCTTC.

This chain connects TRBV10-3 to TRBJ1-1; no definite D call. This CDR3 spans 15 amino acids. Germline assignment: CDR1 ENHRY and CDR2 SYGVKD. V was cut by 4 bases and J by 0 bases, with 12 bases left in between. The CDR3 bases are TGTGCCATCAGTGCGATTGATTCGGTGAACACTGAAGCTTTCTTT. Its protein product is CAISAIDSVNTEAFF.

The rearrangement joins TRBV7-9 to TRBJ1-1, with 7 positions matching TRBD1. Germline V gene lookup returns CDR1 SEHNR and CDR2 FQNEAQ (reference sequence). J gave up 1 base and V 5 bases, and 4 bases lay outside the gene matches. The CDR3 is made up of 14 amino acids. This CDR3 reads CASSVGTANTEAFF. The CDR3 nucleotides read TGTGCCAGCAGCGTAGGGACAGCGAACACTGAAGCTTTCTTT.